Listed below are T cell receptor beta chains from one sample, sequenced in a study of blood T cell repertoires in COVID-19. This table comes from immunoSEQ multiplex PCR, and its TCRdb copy is limited to in-frame clones, with some not included. The profile shows about 180,000 clones, approximately 84% of them singletons. Sequencing used peripheral blood. The receptors originated from a human donor in a cohort sampled during active COVID-19. The CDR3 runs from the conserved cysteine through the conserved F or W. D genes are given only for firm matches. Some rows mark clone size as missing; the rest say once, few, many or name a class of expanded clone.

D gene,J gene,V gene,clone size,CDR3 DNA,CDR3 protein
.,TRBJ2-6,TRBV6-1,.,TGTGCCAGCAGTGGTCATCGCGGTTCTGGGGCCAACGTCCTGACTTTC,CASSGHRGSGANVLTF
TRBD1,TRBJ1-1,TRBV7-9,.,TGTGCCAGCAGCCTGATGACAGGGGGCAACACTGAAGCTTTCTTT,CASSLMTGGNTEAFF
TRBD1,TRBJ1-1,TRBV5-1,few,TGCGCCAGCAGCTGGGACAGCTTATTGATTCGGAACACTGAAGCTTTCTTT,CASSWDSLLIRNTEAFF
.,TRBJ2-7,TRBV9,once,TGTGCCAGCAGCACCCAAGGGGGGGCCGAGACCTACGAGCAGTACTTC,CASSTQGGAETYEQYF
.,TRBJ2-1,TRBV30,.,TGTGCCTGGGTGGGCCAGTTCTTC,CAWVGQFF
.,TRBJ1-2,TRBV12-3/TRBV12-4,.,TGTGCCGTGAGGACGGGGGGTTCCTATGGCTACACCTTC,CAVRTGGSYGYTF
TRBD2,TRBJ2-2,TRBV5-1,.,TGCGCCAGCAGCCCGCTGGGGAGCGGGGGCTACACCGGGGAGCTGTTTTTT,CASSPLGSGGYTGELFF
.,TRBJ2-1,TRBV6-5,.,TGTGCCAGCAGCTACTGGGAGGGGGGGCCCCATGAGCAGTTCTTC,CASSYWEGGPHEQFF
.,TRBJ1-4,TRBV29-1,.,TGCAGCGTTGAATTTACGGGTGTGGATGAAAAACTGTTTTTT,CSVEFTGVDEKLFF
TRBD1,TRBJ2-5,TRBV9,.,TGTGCCAGCAGCCCAGGGGGTGGGGAGACCCAGTACTTC,CASSPGGGETQYF
TRBD1,TRBJ1-1,TRBV6-1,.,TGTGCCAGCAGTGAGACAGGGGGCTATGAAGCTTTCTTT,CASSETGGYEAFF
.,TRBJ2-7,TRBV3-1/TRBV3-2,.,TGTGCCAGCAGCCAAGATAGTTGGGGCAAAGGCTACGAGCAGTACTTC,CASSQDSWGKGYEQYF
TRBD2,TRBJ2-1,TRBV5-1,.,TGCGCCAGCAGCTTGCCCCCCCTAGCGGGGAGCTACAATGAGCAGTTCTTC,CASSLPPLAGSYNEQFF
.,TRBJ2-5,TRBV5-1,.,TGCGCCAGCAGCTTAAGACAGGGAGGCTCGGAGACCCAGTACTTC,CASSLRQGGSETQYF
TRBD1,TRBJ2-5,TRBV5-1,.,TGCGCCAGCAGCTTGGTAACAGGGGGTGAGACCCAGTACTTC,CASSLVTGGETQYF
.,TRBJ2-7,TRBV18,once,TGTGCCAGCTCACCCAGGGGGGCCGCCTACGAGCAGTACTTC,CASSPRGAAYEQYF
TRBD1,TRBJ2-7,TRBV7-9,.,TGTGCCAGCAGCTTAGTGGACAGGGTGTACGAGCAGTACTTC,CASSLVDRVYEQYF
TRBD1,TRBJ2-2,TRBV5-1,once,TGCGCCAGCAGCTCCCAATCCGGGACAGGGGGCGGGGAGCTGTTTTTT,CASSSQSGTGGGELFF